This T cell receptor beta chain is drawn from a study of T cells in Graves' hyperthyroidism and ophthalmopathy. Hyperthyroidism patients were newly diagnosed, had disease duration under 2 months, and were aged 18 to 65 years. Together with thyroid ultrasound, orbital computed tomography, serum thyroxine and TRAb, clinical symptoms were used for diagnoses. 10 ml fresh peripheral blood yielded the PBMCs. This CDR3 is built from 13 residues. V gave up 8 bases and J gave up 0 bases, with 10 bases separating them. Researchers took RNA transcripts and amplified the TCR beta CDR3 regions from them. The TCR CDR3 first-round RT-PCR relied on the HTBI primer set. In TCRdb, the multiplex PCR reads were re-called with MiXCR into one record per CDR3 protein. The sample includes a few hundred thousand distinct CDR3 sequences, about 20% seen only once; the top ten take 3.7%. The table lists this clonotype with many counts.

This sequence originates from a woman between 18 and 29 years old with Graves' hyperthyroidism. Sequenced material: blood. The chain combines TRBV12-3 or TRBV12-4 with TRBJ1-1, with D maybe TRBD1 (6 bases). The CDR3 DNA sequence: TGTGCCAGCTTCAACAGGGTGAACACTGAAGCTTTCTTT. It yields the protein CASFNRVNTEAFF.